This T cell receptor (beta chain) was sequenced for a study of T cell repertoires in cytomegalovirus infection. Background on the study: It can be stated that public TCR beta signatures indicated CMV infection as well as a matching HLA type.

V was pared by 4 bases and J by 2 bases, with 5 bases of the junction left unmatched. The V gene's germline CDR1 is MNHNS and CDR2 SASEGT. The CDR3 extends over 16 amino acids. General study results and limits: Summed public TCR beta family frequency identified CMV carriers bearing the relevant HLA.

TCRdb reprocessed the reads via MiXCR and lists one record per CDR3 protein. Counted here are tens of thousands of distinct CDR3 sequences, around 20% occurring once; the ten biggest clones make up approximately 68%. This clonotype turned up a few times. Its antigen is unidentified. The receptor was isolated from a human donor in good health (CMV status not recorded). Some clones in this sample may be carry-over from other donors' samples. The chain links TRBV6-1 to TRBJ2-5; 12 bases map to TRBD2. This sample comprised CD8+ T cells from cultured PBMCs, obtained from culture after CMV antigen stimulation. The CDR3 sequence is CASSVLAGGPQETQYF. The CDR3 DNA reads TGTGCCAGCAGTGTACTAGCGGGGGGCCCGCAAGAGACCCAGTACTTC.